These 17 T cell receptor beta chains share one sample of origin, sequenced in a study of human T cells and chemical hapten exposure. Time point indicated: patch test 3, about 24 weeks after DPC sensitization. Treatment given: therapeutic diphenylcyclopropenone sensitization with weekly scalp DPC. TCRdb re-called the RACE reads with MiXCR, one entry per CDR3 protein. The sample has some 62,000 distinct CDR3 sequences; approximately 11% are singletons. The source material was whole blood, sampled in connection with sensitization to the hapten diphenylcyclopropenone (DPC). These receptors all stem from a woman aged 25-40 years with alopecia areata. Some clones in this sample may be carry-over from other donors' samples.

The V and J genes are TRBV3-1 and TRBJ1-6; D unclear. Germline CDR1 LGHDT, CDR2 YNNKEL (reference sequence). The germline V and J ends were trimmed by 0 bases and 0 bases, with 9 bases remaining between them. This CDR3 is built from 17 residues. The CDR3 DNA is TGTGCCAGCAGCCAAGAGGTAGTGAGCTCCTATAATTCACCCCTCCACTTT. It is translated as CASSQEVVSSYNSPLHF.

This clonotype was seen at least ten times. The chain combines TRBV5-1 with TRBJ2-7, with TRBD1 matching over 7 bases. The CDR3 is 15 residues long. J gave up 4 bases and V 2 bases, and 9 bases lay outside the gene matches. The V gene's germline CDR1 is SGHRS and CDR2 YFSETQ. The CDR3 nucleotides are TGCGCCAGCAGCTTAGGGACAGTGGAAACTTACGAGCAGTACTTC. Its protein product is CASSLGTVETYEQYF.

This clonotype was counted between two and nine times. The J gene is TRBJ1-2, the V gene TRBV19; D gene uncertain. Trimming shortened V by 6 bases and J by 1 base, and 15 bases separated the two germline ends. CDR3 size: 15 residues. Germline values: CDR1 LNHDA, CDR2 SQIVND (reference sequence). The CDR3: CASSPFSPGNYGYTF. The DNA of the CDR3 is TGTGCCAGTAGCCCCTTCTCGCCTGGTAACTATGGCTACACCTTC.

This chain uses TRBV28 with TRBJ1-5, with 8 bases identical to TRBD1. The CDR3 sequence is 14 residues long. V trimming: 6 bases; J trimming: 6 bases; junction bases outside the gene matches: 7. CDR1 is MDHEN, CDR2 SYDVKM, per germline. CDR3 sequence reads: CASRGQGGPQPQHF. The CDR3 region has the DNA TGTGCCAGCAGAGGACAGGGAGGACCTCAGCCCCAGCATTTT.

There are a few counts of this clonotype. This chain links TRBV7-2 with TRBJ2-3; D possibly matches TRBD1 or TRBD2 (5 bases each). CDR1 is SGHTA and CDR2 is FQGNSA in the germline V gene. With 1 base removed from V and 6 bases from J, the gap between germline ends came to 14 bases. This CDR3 region has 15 residues. DNA of the CDR3: TGTGCCAGCAGCTTAGTCGGGGACCGTGCGGATACGCAGTATTTT. Translated: CASSLVGDRADTQYF. Full variable domain (remainder filled in from reference TRBV7-2 and TRBJ2-3): GAGVSQSPSNKVTEKGKDVELRCDPISGHTALYWYRQSLGQGLEFLIYFQGNSAPDKSGLPSDRFSAERTGGSVSTLTIQRTQQEDSAVYLCASSLVGDRADTQYFGPGTRLTVL.

This chain uses TRBV28 with TRBJ2-5; perhaps TRBD1 as D (6 bases). Trimming cost V 1 base and J 5 bases, with 14 bases left between them. CDR1 and CDR2 from the germline V gene are MDHEN and SYDVKM. This CDR3 comprises 15 residues. The CDR3 sequence: CASSLFQGTVETQYF. CDR3 coding DNA: TGTGCCAGCAGTTTATTCCAGGGGACGGTGGAGACCCAGTACTTC.

This clonotype came up a few times. The rearrangement uses TRBV7-2 and TRBJ2-5; 14 bases line up with TRBD2. Germline-derived CDR1 and CDR2 are SGHTA and FQGNSA. V was clipped by 4 bases and J by 1 base; unmatched bases: 11. This CDR3 spans 19 amino acids. CDR3 DNA sequence: TGTGCCAGCAGCTACCGCTGGGGACTAGCGGGGGACTCCCAAGAGACCCAGTACTTC. Translating gives CASSYRWGLAGDSQETQYF.

This clonotype was detected many times. The V and J genes are TRBV6-6 and TRBJ2-7, with D unclear. This CDR3 region has 12 residues. In germline, CDR1 is MNHNY, CDR2 SVGAGI (reference sequence). The V gene lost 2 bases and the J gene lost 7 bases, with 9 bases spanning the gap. CDR3 bases: TGTGCCAGCAGTTACGTCCTGGGGGAGCAGTACTTC. Its protein is CASSYVLGEQYF.

This clonotype was counted between two and nine times. The V call is TRBV29-1, the J call TRBJ2-1, with a tentative D call TRBD2 (5 bases). Germline CDR1 SQVTM, CDR2 ANQGSEA. V lost 3 bases and J 0 bases, leaving 9 bases between the germline ends. The CDR3 contains 14 residues. CDR3 DNA sequence: TGCAGCGTTGACGGGAAGAGCTCCTACAATGAGCAGTTCTTC. It is translated as CSVDGKSSYNEQFF.

This chain connects TRBV20-1 to TRBJ2-3, with D possibly called TRBD1 or TRBD2 (6 bases each). The CDR3 contains 15 residues. Trimming pared 3 bases from V and 2 bases from J, leaving 15 bases between. Germline V lookup: CDR1 DFQATT, CDR2 SNEGSKA (reference sequence). CDR3 protein: CSASNRRDNTDTQYF. The CDR3 region has the DNA TGCAGTGCTAGTAACCGGCGGGACAACACAGATACGCAGTATTTT.

The chain employs TRBV29-1 and TRBJ2-3, with TRBD2 as a possible D gene (5 bases). The CDR3 totals 14 residues. The ends were cut back, 7 bases at V and 2 bases at J, with 16 bases in the middle. Per the germline V gene, CDR1 is SQVTM and CDR2 is ANQGSEA. CDR3 DNA: TGCAGCGCTCAACCCGACGGACTCACAGATACGCAGTATTTT. Translated: CSAQPDGLTDTQYF.

The rearrangement joins TRBV12-3 or TRBV12-4 to TRBJ1-1; D is uncertain. Trimming removed 3 bases from V and 1 base from J, with 12 bases in between. The CDR3 is 15 amino acids. This chain's CDR3 is CASSFFLGSNTEAFF. The CDR3 DNA reads as TGTGCCAGCAGTTTTTTCCTGGGGTCGAACACTGAAGCTTTCTTT.

This clonotype was found many times. V and J are TRBV24-1 and TRBJ2-3, with D unclear. The CDR3 extends over 13 amino acids. Between the trimmed V and J ends, which lost 4 bases and 2 bases, there was a span of 6 bases. From germline, CDR1 is KGHDR and CDR2 SFDVKD. CDR3 DNA: TGTGCCACCAGTGACGGCCCCACAGATACGCAGTATTTT. Residues: CATSDGPTDTQYF.

Many counts were recorded for this clonotype. The rearrangement uses TRBV7-6 and TRBJ1-6; no reliable D call. Trimming left V 0 bases short and J 8 bases short, with 8 bases between. Germline assignment: CDR1 SGHVS and CDR2 FNYEAQ. This CDR3 is built from 14 residues. CDR3 amino acids: CASSLAGLDSPLHF. The CDR3 bases are TGTGCCAGCAGCTTAGCAGGGCTCGATTCACCCCTCCACTTT.

This clonotype was seen a few times. This sequence joins TRBV18 and TRBJ2-1; weak D call: TRBD2 (6 bases). Germline CDR1 reads KGHSH; CDR2 reads LQKENI. Trimming cost V 3 bases and J 4 bases, with 13 bases left between them. This CDR3 is 15 amino acids long. The chain's CDR3 is CASSPAGHLYNEQFF. The CDR3 region has the DNA TGTGCCAGCTCACCCGCGGGGCACCTATACAATGAGCAGTTCTTC.

The chain employs TRBV14 and TRBJ2-5; 12 bases align to TRBD2. The CDR3 loop spans 19 amino acids. The germline gives CDR1 SGHDN, CDR2 FVKESK. The junction had 14 bases not matched to a gene; V was cut back by 4 bases and J by 2 bases. The CDR3 here is CASSPNGATSGGRQETQYF. CDR3 in DNA: TGTGCCAGCAGCCCAAACGGGGCTACTAGCGGGGGGCGACAAGAGACCCAGTACTTC.

The table lists this clonotype with many counts. The chain couples TRBV11-2 to TRBJ2-3; 7 positions match TRBD2. With V trimmed by 5 bases and J by 6 bases, 2 bases remained unmatched. The CDR3 is 12 amino acids. The germline V gene has CDR1 SGHAT and CDR2 FQNNGV. The CDR3 reads CASSPTSDTQYF. The CDR3 DNA is TGTGCCAGCAGCCCGACTAGCGATACGCAGTATTTT.